Listed below are T cell receptor beta chains from one sample, sequenced in a study of T cell responses to AZD1222 COVID-19 vaccine. Data came from immunoSEQ multiplex PCR; TCRdb stores just in-frame clones and leaves some out. The table shows roughly 100,000 clones, with 88% occurring only once. The sequenced sample was peripheral blood, obtained on day 0 of AZD1222 vaccination. Every receptor here comes from an adult in good health. CDR3s include the opening cysteine and the closing phenylalanine or tryptophan. D genes are given only for firm matches. Size values are once, few and many counts, or a class for expanded clones, and some rows have none.

V gene: TRBV30
D gene: .
CDR3 length: 11
clone size: .
J gene: TRBJ1-2
CDR3 protein: CASKGPYGYTF
CDR3 DNA: TGTGCCTCGAAGGGGCCCTATGGCTACACCTTC

V gene: TRBV18
D gene: TRBD1
CDR3 length: 14
clone size: .
J gene: TRBJ1-1
CDR3 protein: CASSWGQTNTEAFF
CDR3 DNA: TGTGCCAGCTCATGGGGACAGACGAACACTGAAGCTTTCTTT

V gene: TRBV18
D gene: .
CDR3 length: 15
clone size: once
J gene: TRBJ2-6
CDR3 protein: CASSPVNSGANVLTF
CDR3 DNA: TGTGCCAGCTCACCGGTTAACTCTGGGGCCAACGTCCTGACTTTC

V gene: TRBV7-2
D gene: TRBD1
CDR3 length: 15
clone size: .
J gene: TRBJ1-1
CDR3 protein: CASSRGGTENTEAFF
CDR3 DNA: TGTGCCAGCAGCCGGGGGGGGACAGAGAACACTGAAGCTTTCTTT

V gene: TRBV7-8
D gene: .
CDR3 length: 14
clone size: .
J gene: TRBJ1-1
CDR3 protein: CASSLGREGAEAFF
CDR3 DNA: TGTGCCAGCAGCTTGGGACGTGAGGGGGCTGAAGCTTTCTTT

V gene: TRBV29-1
D gene: TRBD2
CDR3 length: 13
clone size: .
J gene: TRBJ2-7
CDR3 protein: CSVGSAGVSEQYF
CDR3 DNA: TGCAGCGTCGGGTCGGCGGGAGTCAGTGAGCAGTACTTC

V gene: TRBV10-3
D gene: TRBD1
CDR3 length: 14
clone size: .
J gene: TRBJ1-4
CDR3 protein: CAIRGQGPNEKLFF
CDR3 DNA: TGTGCCATCAGGGGACAGGGCCCTAATGAAAAACTGTTTTTT

V gene: TRBV19
D gene: TRBD1
CDR3 length: 13
clone size: .
J gene: TRBJ1-5
CDR3 protein: CASSRYRGEPQHF
CDR3 DNA: TGTGCCAGTAGTAGGTACAGGGGTGAGCCCCAGCATTTT

V gene: TRBV3-1/TRBV3-2
D gene: TRBD2
CDR3 length: 20
clone size: .
J gene: TRBJ2-7
CDR3 protein: CASTLLEGGAGGGVPYEQYF
CDR3 DNA: TGTGCCAGCACCTTACTGGAGGGGGGCGCGGGAGGTGGGGTCCCCTACGAGCAGTACTTC

V gene: TRBV19
D gene: .
CDR3 length: 16
clone size: .
J gene: TRBJ2-7
CDR3 protein: CASSTQETGWDYEQYF
CDR3 DNA: TGTGCCAGTAGCACCCAGGAAACAGGGTGGGACTACGAGCAGTACTTC

V gene: TRBV3-1/TRBV3-2
D gene: TRBD2
CDR3 length: 18
clone size: .
J gene: TRBJ2-2
CDR3 protein: CASSLTLLLAGGPGELFF
CDR3 DNA: TGTGCCAGCAGCCTTACCCTCTTACTAGCGGGAGGGCCCGGGGAGCTGTTTTTT

V gene: TRBV19
D gene: .
CDR3 length: 12
clone size: .
J gene: TRBJ1-3
CDR3 protein: CASSFASDTIYF
CDR3 DNA: TGTGCCAGTAGTTTCGCTTCGGACACCATATATTTT

V gene: TRBV5-1
D gene: .
CDR3 length: 15
clone size: .
J gene: TRBJ2-3
CDR3 protein: CASSLERIGVDTQYF
CDR3 DNA: TGCGCCAGCAGCTTGGAACGGATCGGGGTAGATACGCAGTATTTT

V gene: TRBV5-6
D gene: .
CDR3 length: 16
clone size: .
J gene: TRBJ2-7
CDR3 protein: CASSSPDLKPGGEQYF
CDR3 DNA: TGTGCCAGCAGCTCCCCAGACCTAAAACCGGGCGGCGAGCAGTACTTC

V gene: TRBV28
D gene: .
CDR3 length: 15
clone size: .
J gene: TRBJ1-3
CDR3 protein: CASSLSQNTGNTIYF
CDR3 DNA: TGTGCCAGCAGTTTATCTCAGAATACTGGAAACACCATATATTTT

V gene: TRBV28
D gene: .
CDR3 length: 14
clone size: .
J gene: TRBJ1-5
CDR3 protein: CASRAGGGNQPQHF
CDR3 DNA: TGTGCCAGCAGGGCCGGAGGAGGTAATCAGCCCCAGCATTTT

V gene: TRBV6-5
D gene: .
CDR3 length: 13
clone size: .
J gene: TRBJ2-3
CDR3 protein: CASSYTGQDTQYF
CDR3 DNA: TGTGCCAGCAGTTACACAGGGCAAGATACGCAGTATTTT

V gene: TRBV19
D gene: TRBD1
CDR3 length: 16
clone size: .
J gene: TRBJ1-4
CDR3 protein: CASSIRAGTGDEKLFF
CDR3 DNA: TGTGCCAGTAGTATAAGGGCCGGGACAGGGGATGAAAAACTGTTTTTT

V gene: TRBV3-1/TRBV3-2
D gene: TRBD1
CDR3 length: 14
clone size: once
J gene: TRBJ2-1
CDR3 protein: CASSPDRGRNEQFF
CDR3 DNA: TGTGCCAGCAGCCCGGACAGGGGACGAAATGAGCAGTTCTTC

V gene: TRBV4-1
D gene: TRBD2
CDR3 length: 16
clone size: .
J gene: TRBJ2-1
CDR3 protein: CASSQEAGEVYNEQFF
CDR3 DNA: TGCGCCAGCAGCCAAGAAGCGGGAGAGGTCTACAATGAGCAGTTCTTC

V gene: TRBV5-1
D gene: TRBD1
CDR3 length: 17
clone size: few
J gene: TRBJ1-5
CDR3 protein: CASSLGQGRPSNQPQHF
CDR3 DNA: TGCGCCAGCAGCTTAGGACAGGGTCGACCGAGCAATCAGCCCCAGCATTTT

V gene: TRBV6-5
D gene: .
CDR3 length: 15
clone size: .
J gene: TRBJ1-2
CDR3 protein: CASRSPRRGVLGYTF
CDR3 DNA: TGTGCCAGCAGATCCCCACGGCGAGGAGTTCTTGGCTACACCTTC

V gene: TRBV6-2/TRBV6-3
D gene: .
CDR3 length: 13
clone size: .
J gene: TRBJ1-1
CDR3 protein: CASSYGEVTEAFF
CDR3 DNA: TGTGCCAGCAGTTACGGAGAAGTGACTGAAGCTTTCTTT

V gene: TRBV18
D gene: .
CDR3 length: 14
clone size: .
J gene: TRBJ1-1
CDR3 protein: CASSPPNEGTEAFF
CDR3 DNA: TGTGCCAGCTCACCCCCCAATGAAGGAACTGAAGCTTTCTTT

V gene: TRBV2
D gene: .
CDR3 length: 16
clone size: few
J gene: TRBJ1-1
CDR3 protein: CASSQTPQGMGTEAFF
CDR3 DNA: TGTGCCAGCAGCCAAACCCCACAGGGCATGGGCACTGAAGCTTTCTTT

V gene: TRBV12-3/TRBV12-4
D gene: .
CDR3 length: 12
clone size: .
J gene: TRBJ1-6
CDR3 protein: CASSLEISPLHF
CDR3 DNA: TGTGCCAGCAGTTTAGAGATATCACCCCTCCACTTT

V gene: TRBV7-8
D gene: .
CDR3 length: 14
clone size: .
J gene: TRBJ1-1
CDR3 protein: CASSHGGGNTEAFF
CDR3 DNA: TGTGCCAGCAGCCATGGGGGCGGGAACACTGAAGCTTTCTTT

V gene: TRBV28
D gene: .
CDR3 length: 12
clone size: .
J gene: TRBJ1-6
CDR3 protein: CASSLGNSPLHF
CDR3 DNA: TGTGCCAGCAGTTTAGGGAATTCACCCCTCCACTTT

V gene: TRBV3-1/TRBV3-2
D gene: .
CDR3 length: 14
clone size: .
J gene: TRBJ1-3
CDR3 protein: CASSLGVTGNTIYF
CDR3 DNA: TGTGCCAGCAGTCTTGGGGTGACTGGAAACACCATATATTTT

V gene: TRBV19
D gene: TRBD2
CDR3 length: 16
clone size: .
J gene: TRBJ2-5
CDR3 protein: CASSGKTSGRAETQYF
CDR3 DNA: TGTGCCAGTAGTGGAAAGACTAGCGGGAGAGCAGAGACCCAGTACTTC

V gene: TRBV7-9
D gene: .
CDR3 length: 17
clone size: .
J gene: TRBJ2-2
CDR3 protein: CASILGPDPLSTGELFF
CDR3 DNA: TGTGCCAGCATCCTCGGGCCAGACCCCCTCTCCACCGGGGAGCTGTTTTTT

V gene: TRBV7-9
D gene: TRBD1
CDR3 length: 15
clone size: .
J gene: TRBJ1-2
CDR3 protein: CASIPVGTGGGGYTF
CDR3 DNA: TGTGCCAGCATCCCAGTTGGGACAGGGGGCGGTGGCTACACCTTC

V gene: TRBV7-8
D gene: TRBD1
CDR3 length: 15
clone size: .
J gene: TRBJ1-2
CDR3 protein: CASSLAGQIGYGYTF
CDR3 DNA: TGTGCCAGCAGCTTAGCGGGACAGATCGGCTATGGCTACACCTTC

V gene: TRBV24-1
D gene: .
CDR3 length: 14
clone size: .
J gene: TRBJ2-2
CDR3 protein: CATSAPLNTGELFF
CDR3 DNA: TGTGCCACCAGTGCCCCACTTAACACCGGGGAGCTGTTTTTT